This T cell receptor beta chain was found in a study of blood T cell repertoires in COVID-19. Background on the study: The origin of the acute and convalescent COVID-19 samples was the United States, Italy and Spain. PBMCs, B-cell-depleted T cells, or T cells provided the cDNA or gDNA that made up the material.

In the case of this clone: Other DNA sequences within the sample encode an identical CDR3.

With 5 bases clipped from V and 2 bases from J, the junction kept 3 bases outside the gene matches. Germline assignment: CDR1 LNHDA and CDR2 SQIVND (reference sequence). This CDR3 is 14 amino acids long. Original analysis: Researchers report that nucleated cell counts were estimated from reference gene primer amplification. Using immunoSEQ multiplex PCR, the repertoire was profiled, and TCRdb retains in-frame clones only, with some absent. V and J calls and clone size come straight from that table; D and trimming were deduced from the DNA. This table has roughly 300,000 clones, about 90% appearing once.

The receptor comes from a woman aged 45-59 years who had recovered from COVID-19. The sample consisted of peripheral blood. The V call is TRBV19, the J call TRBJ1-5; 7 bases map to TRBD1. The CDR3 DNA reads TGTGCCAGTAGTCCTACAGGGGGCAATCAGCCCCAGCATTTT. This sequence encodes CASSPTGGNQPQHF.